The T cell receptor (beta chain) under discussion was sequenced for a study of Graves' ophthalmopathy and Graves' hyperthyroidism. Broader study findings: Blood also held most thyroid clonotypes expanded above 0.001 frequency.

J lost 12 bases, V lost 7 bases, and 13 bases had no gene match. This CDR3 has 15 amino acids. Amplified material comprised TCR beta CDR3 regions derived from RNA transcripts. Following a first-round RT-PCR that used HTBI primers, a second-round multiplex PCR was carried out. Using its own MiXCR run on the multiplex PCR reads, TCRdb lists one record per CDR3 protein. The sample yields about 240,000 distinct CDR3 sequences, 45% seen once. With respect to this clonotype: No antigen is known for it.

The chain recombines TRBV12-3 or TRBV12-4 with TRBJ1-6; 9 bases fit TRBD1. The TCR sequence derives from an adult man with Graves' ophthalmopathy. The sequencing input was peripheral blood. The CDR3 spells CASTSTGTGLIPLHF. CDR3 DNA sequence: TGTGCCAGCACCTCCACCGGGACAGGGCTCATACCCCTCCACTTT.